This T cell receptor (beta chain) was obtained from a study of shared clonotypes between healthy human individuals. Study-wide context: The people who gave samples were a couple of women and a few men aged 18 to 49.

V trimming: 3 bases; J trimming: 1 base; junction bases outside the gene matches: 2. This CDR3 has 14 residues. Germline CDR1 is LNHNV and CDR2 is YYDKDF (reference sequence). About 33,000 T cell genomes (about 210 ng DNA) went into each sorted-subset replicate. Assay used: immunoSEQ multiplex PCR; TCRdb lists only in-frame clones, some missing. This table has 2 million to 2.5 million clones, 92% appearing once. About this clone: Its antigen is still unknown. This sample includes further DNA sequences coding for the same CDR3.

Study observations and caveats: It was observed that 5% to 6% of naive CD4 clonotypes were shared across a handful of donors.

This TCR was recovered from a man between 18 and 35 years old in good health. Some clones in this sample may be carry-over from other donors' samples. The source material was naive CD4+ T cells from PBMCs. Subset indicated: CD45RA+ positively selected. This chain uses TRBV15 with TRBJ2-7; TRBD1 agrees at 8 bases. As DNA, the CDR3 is TGTGCCACCAGCAGGGACAGGGTATCCTACGAGCAGTACTTC. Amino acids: CATSRDRVSYEQYF.